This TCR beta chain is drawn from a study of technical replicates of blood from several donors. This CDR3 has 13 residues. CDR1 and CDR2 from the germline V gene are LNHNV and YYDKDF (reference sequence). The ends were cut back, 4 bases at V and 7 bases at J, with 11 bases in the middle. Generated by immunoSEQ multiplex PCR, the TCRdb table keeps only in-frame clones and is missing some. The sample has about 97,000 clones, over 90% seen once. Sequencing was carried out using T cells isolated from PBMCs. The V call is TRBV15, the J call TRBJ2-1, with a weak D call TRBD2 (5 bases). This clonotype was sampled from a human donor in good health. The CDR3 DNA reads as TGTGCCACCAGCACGCCGGGAATGAATGAGCAGTTCTTC. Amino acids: CATSTPGMNEQFF.